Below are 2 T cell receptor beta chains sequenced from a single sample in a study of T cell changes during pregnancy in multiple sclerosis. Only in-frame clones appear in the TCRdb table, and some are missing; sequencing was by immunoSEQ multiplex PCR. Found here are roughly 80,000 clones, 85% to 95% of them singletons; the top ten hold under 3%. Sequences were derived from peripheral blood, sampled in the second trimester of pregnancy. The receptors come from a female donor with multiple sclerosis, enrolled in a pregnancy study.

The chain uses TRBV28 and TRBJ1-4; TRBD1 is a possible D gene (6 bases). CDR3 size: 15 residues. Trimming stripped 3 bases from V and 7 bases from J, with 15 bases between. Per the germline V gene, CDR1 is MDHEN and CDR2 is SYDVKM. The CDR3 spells CASSFSGGAGEKLFF. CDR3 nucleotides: TGTGCCAGCAGTTTTTCTGGGGGGGCGGGTGAAAAACTGTTTTTT.

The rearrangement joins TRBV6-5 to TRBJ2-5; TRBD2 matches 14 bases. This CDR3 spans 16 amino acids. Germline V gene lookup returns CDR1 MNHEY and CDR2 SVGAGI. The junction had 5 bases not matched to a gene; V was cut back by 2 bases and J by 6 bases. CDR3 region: CASSYTGLAGAKTQYF. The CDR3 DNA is TGTGCCAGCAGTTACACGGGACTAGCGGGGGCCAAGACCCAGTACTTC.